The 8 T cell receptor beta chains below were found in one sample sequenced in a study of cytomegalovirus exposure and HLA in healthy donors. Both 60 Vbeta primers and 13 Jbeta primers went into the PCR. TCRdb keeps only in-frame clones here, not all; method: immunoSEQ multiplex PCR. The table lists tens of thousands of clones, 74% of them singletons. The source material was PBMCs. These TCRs come from a man aged 25 to 40 in good health and CMV-seronegative.

This clone was recorded only once. V and J are TRBV6-1 and TRBJ2-5, with 10 bases lining up with TRBD2. Germline assignment: CDR1 MNHNS and CDR2 SASEGT. J lost 5 bases, V lost 2 bases, and 5 bases had no gene match. The CDR3 length is 15 residues. CDR3 DNA sequence: TGTGCCAGCAGTGAACAAGCGGGGGGGCTCGAGACCCAGTACTTC. Residues: CASSEQAGGLETQYF.

CDR3 sequence: CASSAPGLAGLNNEQFF. In nucleotides, the CDR3 is TGTGCCAGTAGTGCACCGGGACTAGCGGGATTAAACAATGAGCAGTTCTTC. This chain joins TRBV19 and TRBJ2-1; 13 bases are shared with TRBD2. The CDR3 sequence is 17 residues long. V lost 5 bases, J lost 5 bases, and 9 bases stayed unmatched. The V gene's germline CDR1 is LNHDA and CDR2 SQIVND (reference sequence).

The rearrangement uses TRBV6-6 and TRBJ1-1; 7 bases line up with TRBD1. Germline loops: CDR1 MNHNY, CDR2 SVGAGI (reference sequence). The CDR3 is 14 amino acids. V was clipped by 4 bases and J by 0 bases; unmatched bases: 2. CDR3 sequence (DNA): TGTGCCAGCAGTTTCGGGACAGTGAACACTGAAGCTTTCTTT. It specifies CASSFGTVNTEAFF.

The genes are TRBV9 and TRBJ2-3; D is uncertain. The CDR3 runs to 13 residues. The V and J ends lost 2 bases and 2 bases respectively, with 6 bases between them. The germline gives CDR1 SGDLS, CDR2 YYNGEE. CDR3 sequence reads: CASSVSPTDTQYF. The CDR3 coding sequence is TGTGCCAGCAGCGTGAGTCCCACAGATACGCAGTATTTT.

This chain connects TRBV6-6 to TRBJ2-7; the D gene is possibly TRBD2 (5 bases). This CDR3 has 15 residues. The V and J ends lost 5 bases and 6 bases respectively, with 20 bases between them. Germline CDR1 reads MNHNY; CDR2 reads SVGAGI (reference sequence). CDR3 coding DNA: TGTGCCAGCAGTCTATCGGGATACTCGGCCAGCGAGCAGTACTTC. Translating gives CASSLSGYSASEQYF.

In its sample, this clone was seen a few times. V gene TRBV6-6 combines with J gene TRBJ2-1, with a tentative D call TRBD2 (5 bases). Germline V gene sequence: CDR1 MNHNY, CDR2 SVGAGI (reference sequence). The CDR3 loop spans 15 amino acids. With 5 bases removed from V and 0 bases from J, the gap between germline ends came to 11 bases. The CDR3 coding sequence is TGTGCCAGCAGTCCCGAGGGTGTCTCCTACAATGAGCAGTTCTTC. This sequence encodes CASSPEGVSYNEQFF.

This clone was seen once. The chain couples TRBV4-2 to TRBJ2-3, with D perhaps TRBD2 (6 bases). Trimming pared 0 bases from V and 2 bases from J, leaving 15 bases between. The CDR3 contains 17 residues. The germline gives CDR1 LGHNA, CDR2 YNFKEQ. DNA of the CDR3: TGTGCCAGCAGCCAAGAGTGGCTAGCGAGCGCCACAGATACGCAGTATTTT. Residues: CASSQEWLASATDTQYF.

This rearrangement joins TRBV30 to TRBJ1-1; D may be TRBD1 (6 bases). Germline assignment: CDR1 GTSNPN and CDR2 SVGIG (reference sequence). The CDR3 covers 14 residues. V lost 4 bases and J 1 base, leaving 13 bases between the germline ends. DNA for the CDR3: TGTGCCTGGACGGGAGGGGGGGGGAACACTGAAGCTTTCTTT. It is translated as CAWTGGGGNTEAFF.